The source of this T cell receptor beta chain is a study of T-cell memory formation after mild COVID-19. TCR alpha and TCR beta cDNA libraries with sample barcodes and UMIs came from 5'RACE using constant-segment primers. TCRdb reanalysed the 5' RACE reads using MiXCR and keeps one entry per CDR3 protein. The sample has fewer than 700,000 distinct CDR3 sequences; roughly 18% are singletons. The CDR3 extends over 16 amino acids. The germline CDR1 and CDR2 sequences are MGHRA and YSYEKL. The trim removed 0 bases at V and 6 bases at J, leaving 10 bases unmatched. This clonotype was seen a few times. This chain connects TRBV4-1 to TRBJ1-2, with 7 positions matching TRBD1. The TCR sequence derives from an adult woman who had mild COVID-19 (a few samples of this study predate the infection). Cell type and time point are not known. The sequenced sample consisted of PBMCs or a T cell subset sorted from them (not recorded which). In nucleotides, the CDR3 is TGCGCCAGCAGCCAAGACGGGAAGGGGGCTTACGATGGCTACACCTTC. Translating it yields CASSQDGKGAYDGYTF.